This entry is about one T cell receptor beta chain. The data are from a study of shared clonotypes between healthy human individuals. For the study at large: Donors, aged 18 to 49, were a couple of women and three men.

Input per replicate PCR of unsorted PBMC was 250 to 300 ng DNA, corresponding to roughly 28,000 T cell genomes. What was sequenced on ten immunoSEQ deep assay plates was unsorted PBMC DNA. Produced via immunoSEQ multiplex PCR; TCRdb's table is partial and in-frame only. The profile covers 500,000 to 650,000 clones, with around 78% appearing a single time and around 12% taken by the ten largest. The V and J ends lost 5 bases and 10 bases respectively, with 15 bases between them. Germline-derived CDR1 and CDR2 are SNHLY and FYNNEI. CDR3 size: 13 residues. The study drew its donors from healthy HIV-negative adults without recent acute infections or vaccinations.

The rearrangement uses TRBV2 and TRBJ2-1, with D maybe TRBD1 (6 bases). This TCR derives from a middle-aged woman in good health. Some clones in this sample may be carry-over from other donors' samples. The sequencing input was PBMCs. CDR3 coding DNA: TGTGCCAGCAGTCCACATACAGGGATCGAGCAGTTCTTC. It specifies CASSPHTGIEQFF.